This T cell receptor (beta chain) was sequenced in a study of blood T cell repertoires in COVID-19. Study overall: Some COVID-19 samples were acute and others convalescent; all came from the United States, Italy and Spain. PBMCs, B-cell-depleted T cells, or T cells provided the cDNA or gDNA that made up the material.

V was clipped by 0 bases and J by 1 base; unmatched bases: 1. Germline V gene data show CDR1 as MNHEY and CDR2 as SVGEGT. The CDR3 has 17 amino acids. Methods used by the authors: From reference gene primer amplification, estimates of nucleated cell counts were derived. Assay: immunoSEQ multiplex PCR; the TCRdb copy retains only in-frame clones and omits some. For V, J and clone size, that table is used; D and trimming come from the DNA. The sample has some 43,000 clones, over 75% seen once. The V call is TRBV6-2 or TRBV6-3, the J call TRBJ2-2; 11 bases agree with TRBD2. Sequencing input: peripheral blood. The receptor's source is a man aged 40-55 years with active or convalescent COVID-19. This CDR3 reads CASSYSLAGVNTGELFF. Here the CDR3 DNA reads TGTGCCAGCAGTTACTCACTAGCGGGGGTGAACACCGGGGAGCTGTTTTTT.